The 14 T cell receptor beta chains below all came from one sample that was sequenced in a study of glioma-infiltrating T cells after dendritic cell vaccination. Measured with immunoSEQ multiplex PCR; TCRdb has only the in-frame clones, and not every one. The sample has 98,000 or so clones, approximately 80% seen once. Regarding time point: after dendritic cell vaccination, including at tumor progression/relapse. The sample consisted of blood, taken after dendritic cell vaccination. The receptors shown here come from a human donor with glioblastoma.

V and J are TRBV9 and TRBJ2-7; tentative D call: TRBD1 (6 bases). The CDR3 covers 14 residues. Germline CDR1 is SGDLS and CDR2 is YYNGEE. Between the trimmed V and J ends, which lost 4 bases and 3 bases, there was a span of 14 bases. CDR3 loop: CASSPRTVDYEQYF. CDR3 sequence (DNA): TGTGCCAGCAGCCCTCGGACAGTGGACTACGAGCAGTACTTC.

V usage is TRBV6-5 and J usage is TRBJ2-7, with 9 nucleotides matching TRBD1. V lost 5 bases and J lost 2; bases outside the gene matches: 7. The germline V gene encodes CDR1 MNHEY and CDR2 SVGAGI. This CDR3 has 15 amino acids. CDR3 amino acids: CASSNAGTGTYEQYF. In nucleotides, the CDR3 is TGTGCCAGCAGTAATGCCGGGACAGGGACCTACGAGCAGTACTTC.

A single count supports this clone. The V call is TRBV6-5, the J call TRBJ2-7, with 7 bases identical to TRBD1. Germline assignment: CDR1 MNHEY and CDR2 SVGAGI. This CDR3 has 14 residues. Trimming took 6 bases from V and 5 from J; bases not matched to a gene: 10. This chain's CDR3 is CASRKTTGVHEQYF. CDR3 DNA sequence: TGTGCCAGCAGGAAAACAACAGGGGTCCACGAGCAGTACTTC.

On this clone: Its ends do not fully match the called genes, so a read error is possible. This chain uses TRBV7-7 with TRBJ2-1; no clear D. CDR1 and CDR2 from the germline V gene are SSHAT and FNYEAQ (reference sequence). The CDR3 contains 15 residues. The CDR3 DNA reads TGTGCTAGCAGCCGAGACTCCACCCCTTACAATGAGCAGTTCTTC. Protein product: CASSRDSTPYNEQFF.

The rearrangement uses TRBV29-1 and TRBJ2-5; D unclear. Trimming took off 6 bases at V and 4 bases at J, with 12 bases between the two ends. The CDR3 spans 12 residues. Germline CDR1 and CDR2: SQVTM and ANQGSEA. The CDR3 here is CSVRPPGETQYF. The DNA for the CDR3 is TGCAGCGTACGCCCCCCAGGAGAGACCCAGTACTTC.

CDR3 sequence reads: CASSTIRTGNTEAFF. CDR3 coding DNA: TGTGCCAGCAGTACGATCCGAACAGGGAACACTGAAGCTTTCTTT. The J gene is TRBJ1-1, the V gene TRBV27; a weak D match, TRBD1 (5 bases). Germline V gene data show CDR1 as MNHEY and CDR2 as SMNVEV (reference sequence). Between the trimmed V and J ends, which lost 5 bases and 1 base, there was a span of 14 bases. There are 15 residues in the CDR3.

The CDR3 loop is CASSEGLADSYEQYF. CDR3 DNA: TGTGCCAGCAGCGAGGGACTAGCCGACTCCTACGAGCAGTACTTC. The genes are TRBV9 and TRBJ2-7; 9 nucleotides align to TRBD2. CDR3 length: 15 residues. CDR1 and CDR2 from the germline V gene are SGDLS and YYNGEE. After removal of 3 bases from V and 0 bases from J, the junction contained 4 bases not matched to a gene. The full variable domain, with the rest looked up from reference TRBV9 and TRBJ2-7, is DSGVTQTPKHLITATGQRVTLRCSPRSGDLSVYWYQQSLDQGLQFLIQYYNGEERAKGNILERFSAQQFPDLHSELNLSSLELGDSALYFCASSEGLADSYEQYFGPGTRLTVT.

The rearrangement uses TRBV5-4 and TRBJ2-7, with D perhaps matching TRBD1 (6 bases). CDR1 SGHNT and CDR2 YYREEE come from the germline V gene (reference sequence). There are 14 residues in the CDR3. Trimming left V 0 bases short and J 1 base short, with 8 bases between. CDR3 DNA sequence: TGTGCCAGCAGCTTGGAGGACAGATCCTACGAGCAGTACTTC. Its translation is CASSLEDRSYEQYF.

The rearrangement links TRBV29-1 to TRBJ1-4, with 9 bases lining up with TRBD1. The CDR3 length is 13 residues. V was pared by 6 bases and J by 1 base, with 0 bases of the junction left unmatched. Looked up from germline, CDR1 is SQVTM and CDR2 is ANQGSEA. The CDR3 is CSVTGGTNEKLFF. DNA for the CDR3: TGCAGCGTGACAGGGGGAACTAATGAAAAACTGTTTTTT.

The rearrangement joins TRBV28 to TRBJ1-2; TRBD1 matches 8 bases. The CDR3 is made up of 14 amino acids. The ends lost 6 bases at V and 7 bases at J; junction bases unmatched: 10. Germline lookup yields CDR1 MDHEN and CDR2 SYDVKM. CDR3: CASSLMQGAGGYTF. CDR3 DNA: TGTGCCAGCAGCCTTATGCAGGGGGCCGGTGGCTACACCTTC.

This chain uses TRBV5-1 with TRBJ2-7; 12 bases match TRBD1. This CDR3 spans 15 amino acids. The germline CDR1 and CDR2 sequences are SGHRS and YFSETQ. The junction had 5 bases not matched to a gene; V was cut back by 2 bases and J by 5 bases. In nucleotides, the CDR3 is TGCGCCAGCAGCTTAGCCGGGACAGGGGGCGACGAGCAGTACTTC. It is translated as CASSLAGTGGDEQYF.

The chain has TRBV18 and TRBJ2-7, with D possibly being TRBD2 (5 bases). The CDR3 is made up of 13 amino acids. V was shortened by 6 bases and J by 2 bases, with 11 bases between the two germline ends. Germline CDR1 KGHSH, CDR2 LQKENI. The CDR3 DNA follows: TGTGCCAGCTCCGAGGGTAGTCCCTACGAGCAGTACTTC. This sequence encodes CASSEGSPYEQYF.

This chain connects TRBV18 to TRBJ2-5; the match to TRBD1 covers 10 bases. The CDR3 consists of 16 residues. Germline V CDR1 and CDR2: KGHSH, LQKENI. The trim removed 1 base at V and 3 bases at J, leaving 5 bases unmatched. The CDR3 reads CASSPRVGTGEETQYF. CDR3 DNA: TGTGCCAGCTCACCACGTGTCGGGACAGGGGAAGAGACCCAGTACTTC.

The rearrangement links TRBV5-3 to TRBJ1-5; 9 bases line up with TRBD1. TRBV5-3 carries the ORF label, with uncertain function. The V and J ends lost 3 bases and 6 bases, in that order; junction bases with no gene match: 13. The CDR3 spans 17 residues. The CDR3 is CARSSRDREAGGQPQHF. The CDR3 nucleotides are TGTGCCAGAAGCTCACGGGACAGGGAGGCGGGAGGTCAGCCCCAGCATTTT.